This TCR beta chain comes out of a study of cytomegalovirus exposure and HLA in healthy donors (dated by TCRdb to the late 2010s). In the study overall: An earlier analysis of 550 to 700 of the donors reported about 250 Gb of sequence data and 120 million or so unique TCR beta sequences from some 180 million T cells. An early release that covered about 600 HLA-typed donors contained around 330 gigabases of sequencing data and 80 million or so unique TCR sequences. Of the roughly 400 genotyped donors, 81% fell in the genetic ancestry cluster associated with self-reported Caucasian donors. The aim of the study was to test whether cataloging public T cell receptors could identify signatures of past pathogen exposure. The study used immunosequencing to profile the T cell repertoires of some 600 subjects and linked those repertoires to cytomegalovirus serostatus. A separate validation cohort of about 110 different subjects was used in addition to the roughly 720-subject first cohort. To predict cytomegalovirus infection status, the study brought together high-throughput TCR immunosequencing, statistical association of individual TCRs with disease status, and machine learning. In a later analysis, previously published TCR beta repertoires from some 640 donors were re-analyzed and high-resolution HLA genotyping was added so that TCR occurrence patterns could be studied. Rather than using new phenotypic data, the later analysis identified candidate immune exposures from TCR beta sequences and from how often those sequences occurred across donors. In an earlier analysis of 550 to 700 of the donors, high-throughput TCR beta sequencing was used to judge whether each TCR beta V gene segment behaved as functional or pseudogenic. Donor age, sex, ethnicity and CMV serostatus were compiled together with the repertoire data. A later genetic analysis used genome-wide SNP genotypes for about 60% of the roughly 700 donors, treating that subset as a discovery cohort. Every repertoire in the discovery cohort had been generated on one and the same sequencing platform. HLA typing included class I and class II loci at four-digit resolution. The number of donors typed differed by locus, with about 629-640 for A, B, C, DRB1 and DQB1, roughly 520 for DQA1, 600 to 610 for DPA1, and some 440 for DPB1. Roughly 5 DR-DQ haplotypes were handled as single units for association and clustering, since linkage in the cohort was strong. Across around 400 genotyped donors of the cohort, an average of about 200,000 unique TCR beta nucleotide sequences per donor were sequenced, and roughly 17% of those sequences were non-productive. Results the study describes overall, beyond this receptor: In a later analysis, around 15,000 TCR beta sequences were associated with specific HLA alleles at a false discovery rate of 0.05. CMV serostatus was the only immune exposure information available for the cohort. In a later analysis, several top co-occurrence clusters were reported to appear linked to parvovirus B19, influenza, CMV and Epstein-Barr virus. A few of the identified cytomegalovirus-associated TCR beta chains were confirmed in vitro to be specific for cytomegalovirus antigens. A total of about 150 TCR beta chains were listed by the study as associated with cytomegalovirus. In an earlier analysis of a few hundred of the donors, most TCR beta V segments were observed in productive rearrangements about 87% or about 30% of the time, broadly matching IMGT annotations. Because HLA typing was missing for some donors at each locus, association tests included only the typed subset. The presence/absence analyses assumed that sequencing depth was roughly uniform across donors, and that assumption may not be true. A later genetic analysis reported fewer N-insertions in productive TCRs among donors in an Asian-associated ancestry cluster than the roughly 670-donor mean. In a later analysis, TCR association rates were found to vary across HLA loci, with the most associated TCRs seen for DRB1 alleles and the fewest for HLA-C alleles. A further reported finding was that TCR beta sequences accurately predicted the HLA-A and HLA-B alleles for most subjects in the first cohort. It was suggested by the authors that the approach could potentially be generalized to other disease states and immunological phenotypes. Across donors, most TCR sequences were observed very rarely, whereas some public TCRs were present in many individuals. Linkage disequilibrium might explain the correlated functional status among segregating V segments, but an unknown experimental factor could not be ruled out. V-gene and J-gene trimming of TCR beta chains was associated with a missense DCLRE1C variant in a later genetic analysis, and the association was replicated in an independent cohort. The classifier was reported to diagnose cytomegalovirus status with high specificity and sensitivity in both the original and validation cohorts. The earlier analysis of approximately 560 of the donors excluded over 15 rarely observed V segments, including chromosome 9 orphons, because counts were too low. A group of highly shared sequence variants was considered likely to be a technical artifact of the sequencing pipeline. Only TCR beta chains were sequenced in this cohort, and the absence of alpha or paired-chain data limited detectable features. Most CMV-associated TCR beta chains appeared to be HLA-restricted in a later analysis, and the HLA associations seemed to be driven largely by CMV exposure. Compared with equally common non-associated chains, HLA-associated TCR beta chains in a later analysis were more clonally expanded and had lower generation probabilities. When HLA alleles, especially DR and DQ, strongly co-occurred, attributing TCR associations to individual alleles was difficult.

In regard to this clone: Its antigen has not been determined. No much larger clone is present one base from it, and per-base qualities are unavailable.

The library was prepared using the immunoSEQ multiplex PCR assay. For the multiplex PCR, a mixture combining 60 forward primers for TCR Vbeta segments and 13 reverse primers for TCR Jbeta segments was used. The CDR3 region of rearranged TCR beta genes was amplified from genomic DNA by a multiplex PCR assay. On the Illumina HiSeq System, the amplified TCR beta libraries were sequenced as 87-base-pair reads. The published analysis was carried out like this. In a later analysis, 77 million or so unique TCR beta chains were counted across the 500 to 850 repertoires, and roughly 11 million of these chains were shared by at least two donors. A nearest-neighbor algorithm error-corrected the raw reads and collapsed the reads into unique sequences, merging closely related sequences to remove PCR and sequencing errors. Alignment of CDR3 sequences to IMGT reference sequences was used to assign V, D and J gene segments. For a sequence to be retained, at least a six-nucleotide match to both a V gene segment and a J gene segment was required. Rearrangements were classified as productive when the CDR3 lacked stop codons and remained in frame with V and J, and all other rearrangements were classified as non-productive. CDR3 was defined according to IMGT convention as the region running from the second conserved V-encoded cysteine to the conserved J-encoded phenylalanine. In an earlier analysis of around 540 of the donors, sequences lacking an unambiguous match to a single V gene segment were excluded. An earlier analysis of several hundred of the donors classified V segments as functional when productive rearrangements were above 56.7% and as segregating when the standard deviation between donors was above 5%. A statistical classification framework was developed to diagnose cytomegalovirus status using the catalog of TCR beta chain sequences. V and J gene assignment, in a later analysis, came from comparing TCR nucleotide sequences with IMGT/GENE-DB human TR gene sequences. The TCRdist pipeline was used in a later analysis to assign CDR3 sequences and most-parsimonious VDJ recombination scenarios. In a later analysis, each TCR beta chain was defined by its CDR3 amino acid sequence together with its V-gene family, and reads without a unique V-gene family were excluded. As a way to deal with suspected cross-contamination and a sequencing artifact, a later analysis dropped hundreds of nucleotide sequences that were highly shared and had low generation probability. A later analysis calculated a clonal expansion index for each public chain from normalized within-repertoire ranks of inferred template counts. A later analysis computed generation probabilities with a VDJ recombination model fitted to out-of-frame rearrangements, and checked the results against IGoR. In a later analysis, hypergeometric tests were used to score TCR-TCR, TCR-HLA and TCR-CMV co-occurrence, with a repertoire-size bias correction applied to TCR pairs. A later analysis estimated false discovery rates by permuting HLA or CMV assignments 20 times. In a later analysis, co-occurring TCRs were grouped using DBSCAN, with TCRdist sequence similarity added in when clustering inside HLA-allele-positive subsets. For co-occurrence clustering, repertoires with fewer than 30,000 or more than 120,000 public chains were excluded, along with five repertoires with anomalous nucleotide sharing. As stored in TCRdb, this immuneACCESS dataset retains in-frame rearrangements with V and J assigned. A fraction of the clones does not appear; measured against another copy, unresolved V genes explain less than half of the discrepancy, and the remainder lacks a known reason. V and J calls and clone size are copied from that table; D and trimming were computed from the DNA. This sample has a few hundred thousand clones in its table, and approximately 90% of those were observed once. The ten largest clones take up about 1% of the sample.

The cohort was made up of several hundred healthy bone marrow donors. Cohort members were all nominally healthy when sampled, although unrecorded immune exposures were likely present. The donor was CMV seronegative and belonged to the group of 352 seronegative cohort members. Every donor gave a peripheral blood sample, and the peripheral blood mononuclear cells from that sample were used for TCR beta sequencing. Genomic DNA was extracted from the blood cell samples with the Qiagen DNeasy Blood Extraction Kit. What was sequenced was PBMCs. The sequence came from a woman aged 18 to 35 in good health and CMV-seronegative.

CDR3 region: CASSSRGQRDSYEQYF. The nucleotides read TGTGCCAGCAGCTCTAGAGGACAGAGGGACTCCTACGAGCAGTACTTC. The chain was built from TRBV11-2 and TRBJ2-7; TRBD1 is a weak D gene call, 6 bases matching. Deletion took 4 bases off V and 0 bases off J, with a span of 16 bases between the germline ends. In the germline V gene, CDR1 corresponds to SGHAT and CDR2 to FQNNGV. The CDR3 runs 16 amino acids, cysteine and phenylalanine included. Here the CDR3 DNA is all that survives: 48 bases in frame from base 1.